The 9 T cell receptor beta chains below come from one sample, sequenced in a study of blood T cell repertoires in COVID-19. Clones were read by immunoSEQ multiplex PCR, and TCRdb kept only the in-frame ones, dropping some. The repertoire holds approximately 74,000 clones, over 75% seen once, with over 0.95% in the top ten. The sample comprised peripheral blood. These receptors all stem from a woman aged 55-69 years with acute or convalescent COVID-19.

This clone appeared once. This sample also contains other DNA sequences that code for the same CDR3. This sequence joins TRBV12-3 or TRBV12-4 and TRBJ1-2; TRBD1 agrees at 7 bases. After removal of 5 bases from V and 4 bases from J, the junction contained 4 bases not matched to a gene. This CDR3 contains 13 residues. The CDR3 reads CASSRAGGYGYTF. DNA for the CDR3: TGTGCCAGCAGTAGAGCAGGGGGCTATGGCTACACCTTC.

The V and J genes are TRBV6-5 and TRBJ1-5, with 9 bases that match TRBD1. Germline CDR1 reads MNHEY; CDR2 reads SVGAGI. There are 14 residues in the CDR3. Trimming at V came to 8 bases and at J to 6 bases, leaving 8 bases not matched to a gene. CDR3 in DNA: TGTGCCAGCGAGGACAGGGGAGGGGGTCAGCCCCAGCATTTT. It translates to CASEDRGGGQPQHF.

The rearrangement uses TRBV14 and TRBJ1-6; possibly TRBD1 for D (6 bases). The V end lost 0 bases, the J end lost 11 bases, and 11 bases lay between the germline ends. Germline assignment: CDR1 SGHDN and CDR2 FVKESK. The CDR3 runs 14 residues. The CDR3 nucleotides read TGTGCCAGCAGCCAAGAACTGGGGGCGGCACCCCTCCACTTT. Protein sequence: CASSQELGAAPLHF.

The chain links TRBV4-3 to TRBJ1-3; 8 positions match TRBD1. Germline loops: CDR1 LGHNA, CDR2 YSLEER. This CDR3 has 15 amino acids. After removal of 4 bases from V and 4 bases from J, the junction contained 6 bases not matched to a gene. Here the CDR3 DNA reads TGCGCCAGCAGCCTTAGGAGGACAGGGGGAAACACCATATATTTT. Translation: CASSLRRTGGNTIYF.

The count of this clone is one. The genes are TRBV28 and TRBJ2-2, with TRBD1 matching over 12 bases. CDR1 and CDR2 from the germline V gene are MDHEN and SYDVKM. V dropped 5 bases and J dropped 7; count of bases not matched to a gene: 8. This CDR3 region has 16 residues. The CDR3 protein is CASSVPGQGADGELFF. The CDR3 nucleotides are TGTGCCAGCAGTGTTCCGGGACAGGGGGCTGACGGGGAGCTGTTTTTT.

The chain carries TRBV5-1 and TRBJ2-4, with D perhaps matching TRBD2 (6 bases). The CDR3 totals 17 residues. Per the germline V gene, CDR1 is SGHRS and CDR2 is YFSETQ. The V and J ends lost 4 bases and 3 bases respectively, with 20 bases between them. The CDR3 reads CASSPHAGLSHKNIQYF. CDR3 nucleotides: TGCGCCAGCAGCCCCCATGCGGGGTTGTCCCACAAAAACATTCAGTACTTC. Looking up the rest from reference TRBV5-1 and TRBJ2-4 gives the full variable domain: KAGVTQTPRYLIKTRGQQVTLSCSPISGHRSVSWYQQTPGQGLQFLFEYFSETQRNKGNFPGRFSGRQFSNSRSEMNVSTLELGDSALYLCASSPHAGLSHKNIQYFGAGTRLSVL.

The chain recombines TRBV7-3 with TRBJ2-5; no definite D call. The V gene's germline CDR1 is SGHTA and CDR2 FQGTGA. There are 13 residues in the CDR3. Trimming took off 3 bases at V and 11 bases at J, with 16 bases between the two ends. CDR3 in DNA: TGTGCCAGCAGCTTGTCCGTAGGCGGCGCGCAGTACTTC. Translating it yields CASSLSVGGAQYF.

J is TRBJ2-3 and V is TRBV6-5; 8 nucleotides agree with TRBD2. Germline CDR1 MNHEY, CDR2 SVGAGI. The trim removed 7 bases at V and 4 bases at J, leaving 7 bases unmatched. This CDR3 spans 14 amino acids. The CDR3 here is CASKVSGASDTQYF. The DNA of the CDR3 is TGTGCCAGCAAGGTTAGCGGGGCTTCAGATACGCAGTATTTT.

The chain recombines TRBV5-1 with TRBJ2-3; a weak D match, TRBD1 (6 bases). This CDR3 region has 15 residues. The V and J ends lost 4 bases and 6 bases respectively, with 18 bases between them. CDR1 and CDR2 (germline): SGHRS, YFSETQ. The CDR3 is CASSLLPWTADTQYF. In DNA, the CDR3 is TGCGCCAGCAGCCTGCTACCATGGACAGCTGATACGCAGTATTTT.